The clone carrying this T cell receptor beta chain was counted many times. The antigen is not known. The data were taken from a study of T cells after yellow fever vaccination. Overall study context: With SMART-Seq v4 Ultra Low Input, the fractions containing low cell numbers were prepared.

In TCRdb, the 5' RACE reads were re-called with MiXCR into one record per CDR3 protein. The data show about 260,000 distinct CDR3 sequences, about 5.2% seen once. Study results and limitations: Peaking on day 5 versus 15, the secondary response was faster but weaker. Most clones from primary vaccination resurfaced after the booster (around 97% CD4, approximately 88% CD8). Some clonotypes were seen in both the CD4 and the CD8 compartments. These made up a small share and likely arose from convergent recombination.

This clonotype was sampled from a man younger than 35 who received the YFV17D yellow fever vaccine. The sequencing here drew on CD4+ T cells sorted from PBMCs, taken on the day of the yellow fever booster vaccination.

CDR3 sequence (DNA): TGTGCCACCGGGGGGGCGGGTGGCACAGATACGCAGTATTTT. Translated: CATGGAGGTDTQYF. This chain joins TRBV28 and TRBJ2-3, with 8 bases identical to TRBD2. Germline V lookup: CDR1 MDHEN, CDR2 SYDVKM. The CDR3 runs 14 residues. After removal of 10 bases from V and 1 base from J, the junction contained 7 bases not matched to a gene.